These 20 T cell receptor beta chains were all obtained from the same sample, sequenced in a study of cytomegalovirus exposure and HLA in healthy donors. Primers for the PCR totalled 60 Vbeta and 13 Jbeta. Measured with immunoSEQ multiplex PCR; TCRdb has only the in-frame clones, and not every one. The sample has 150,000 or so clones; around 79% are singletons. The sequencing sample was made of PBMCs. Receptors were obtained from a man aged 25 to 40 in good health and CMV-seropositive.

The rearrangement links TRBV5-4 to TRBJ2-7; 8 bases line up with TRBD2. The junction had 7 bases not matched to a gene; V was cut back by 3 bases and J by 5 bases. The germline V gene has CDR1 SGHNT and CDR2 YYREEE (reference sequence). This CDR3 region has 14 residues. CDR3: CASSSDGRAHEQYF. DNA of the CDR3: TGTGCCAGCAGCTCGGACGGGAGGGCCCACGAGCAGTACTTC. Full variable domain (rest looked up from reference TRBV5-4 and TRBJ2-7): ETGVTQSPTHLIKTRGQQVTLRCSSQSGHNTVSWYQQALGQGPQFIFQYYREEENGRGNFPPRFSGLQFPNYSSELNVNALELDDSALYLCASSSDGRAHEQYFGPGTRLTVT.

The J gene is TRBJ1-1, the V gene TRBV25-1, with D unresolved. CDR3 size: 13 residues. Germline CDR1 is MGHDK and CDR2 is SYGVNS. Trimming took 5 bases from V and 3 from J, leaving 10 bases between them. The CDR3 protein is CASSPDLDTEAFF. The CDR3 DNA sequence: TGTGCCAGCAGTCCAGACTTAGACACTGAAGCTTTCTTT.

The rearrangement uses TRBV7-9 and TRBJ1-4; D gene uncertain. The V end was cut by 6 bases, the J end by 8 bases, with 13 bases between. This CDR3 region has 13 residues. Per the germline V gene, CDR1 is SEHNR and CDR2 is FQNEAQ (reference sequence). DNA of the CDR3: TGTGCCAGCAGTCCTCCTAACGAGGAAAAACTGTTTTTT. It translates to CASSPPNEEKLFF.

This chain links TRBV7-9 with TRBJ1-5; 12 bases line up with TRBD1. The length of the CDR3 is 16 residues. The germline V gene encodes CDR1 SEHNR and CDR2 FQNEAQ (reference sequence). After removal of 1 base from V and 4 bases from J, the junction contained 2 bases not matched to a gene. CDR3 sequence reads: CASSLVGQGANQPQHF. CDR3 sequence (DNA): TGTGCCAGCAGCTTAGTGGGACAGGGGGCTAATCAGCCCCAGCATTTT.

CDR3 in DNA: TGTGCCAGCCTCTACCCATCCACTCCTACCCGCTCCTACGAGCAGTACTTC. Protein: CASLYPSTPTRSYEQYF. The chain couples TRBV11-3 to TRBJ2-7; D uncertain. Germline CDR1 and CDR2: SGHNT and YENEEA. Trimming cost V 8 bases and J 0 bases, with 23 bases left between them. The CDR3 is 17 residues long.

Comments on this clone: A junction boundary mismatches the germline segment, possibly from a read error. The CDR3 region has the DNA TGTGCCACCAGCAGAGACAGGTTAACTGAAGCTTTATTT. Translating gives CATSRDRLTEALF. The chain employs TRBV15 and TRBJ1-1; D not resolved. The CDR3 has 13 amino acids. In germline, CDR1 is LNHNV, CDR2 YYDKDF (reference sequence).

The rearrangement uses TRBV15 and TRBJ2-7, with 7 bases lining up with TRBD2. J was trimmed by 2 bases and V by 1 base; bases with no gene match: 5. Germline CDR1 reads LNHNV; CDR2 reads YYDKDF (reference sequence). CDR3 length: 15 residues. The CDR3 sequence: CATSRGSGVPYEQYF. The CDR3 DNA reads TGTGCCACCAGCAGAGGAAGCGGGGTCCCCTACGAGCAGTACTTC.

The V gene is TRBV5-1, the J gene TRBJ2-1; 10 nucleotides agree with TRBD2. V was clipped by 0 bases and J by 6 bases; unmatched bases: 9. The CDR3 is made up of 17 amino acids. Germline V lookup: CDR1 SGHRS, CDR2 YFSETQ. The CDR3 loop reads CASSLGLKRGGLNEQFF. The CDR3 coding sequence is TGCGCCAGCAGCTTGGGACTGAAGCGGGGGGGCCTCAATGAGCAGTTCTTC.

The gene calls are TRBV11-2 and TRBJ1-5; D not resolved. Germline lookup yields CDR1 SGHAT and CDR2 FQNNGV. The CDR3 spans 15 residues. V lost 2 bases to trimming and J lost 4 bases, with 12 bases between them. CDR3 in amino acids: CASSLNLGGNQPQHF. In DNA form, the CDR3 reads TGTGCCAGCAGCTTAAATTTAGGAGGAAATCAGCCCCAGCATTTT.

This clone turned up a few times. V is TRBV29-1 and J is TRBJ1-2; TRBD1 might be the D (5 bases). This CDR3 has 15 residues. Trimming shortened V by 5 bases and J by 3 bases, and 19 bases separated the two germline ends. Germline CDR1 is SQVTM and CDR2 is ANQGSEA. The CDR3 DNA is TGCAGCGTTAGTGATAGGCAGGGCGCAGACTATGGCTACACCTTC. Translation gives CSVSDRQGADYGYTF. Based on the CDR3 plus reference TRBV29-1 and TRBJ1-2, the full variable domain is SAVISQKPSRDICQRGTSLTIQCQVDSQVTMMFWYRQQPGQSLTLIATANQGSEATYESGFVIDKFPISRPNLTFSTLTVSNMSPEDSSIYLCSVSDRQGADYGYTFGSGTRLTVV.

The chain joins TRBV2 to TRBJ1-5; tentatively, D is TRBD1 (6 bases). The germline CDR1 and CDR2 sequences are SNHLY and FYNNEI. The length of the CDR3 is 15 residues. V lost 6 bases, J lost 2 bases, and 14 bases lay in between. In DNA form, the CDR3 reads TGTGCCAGCAGCAAACAGGGTGGGGGCAATCAGCCCCAGCATTTT. Amino acid sequence: CASSKQGGGNQPQHF.

The CDR3 region has the DNA TGCAGCGTTGAAAGCCCTAAGGGGGCGCGAATAGAGACCCAGTACTTC. Protein sequence: CSVESPKGARIETQYF. The chain uses TRBV29-1 and TRBJ2-5, with TRBD1 matching 7 bases. This CDR3 region has 16 residues. The J segment lost 4 bases and the V segment lost 2 bases, leaving 13 bases of the junction unmatched. Germline V gene data show CDR1 as SQVTM and CDR2 as ANQGSEA.

The V gene is TRBV7-2, the J gene TRBJ2-7; 8 bases align to TRBD2. The CDR3 is 14 residues long. CDR1 SGHTA and CDR2 FQGNSA come from the germline V gene. V shed 1 base and J 3 bases; nucleotides not matched to a gene: 2. The CDR3 bases are TGTGCCAGCAGCTTAGGCGGGAGGCTCTACGAGCAGTACTTC. This sequence encodes CASSLGGRLYEQYF.

The chain carries TRBV7-3 and TRBJ2-5; 7 bases are shared with TRBD2. The V gene end was trimmed by 5 bases and the J gene end by 5 bases; junction bases not matched to a gene: 14. The germline gives CDR1 SGHTA, CDR2 FQGTGA. This CDR3 region has 16 residues. The CDR3 loop reads CASSPRGGRAVETQYF. The CDR3 DNA follows: TGTGCCAGCAGCCCCCGGGGTGGGAGGGCCGTTGAGACCCAGTACTTC.

The rearrangement joins TRBV5-4 to TRBJ2-3, with a tentative D call TRBD2 (7 bases). This CDR3 is built from 16 residues. Trimming took 0 bases from V and 5 from J, leaving 16 bases between them. Germline V gene lookup returns CDR1 SGHNT and CDR2 YYREEE (reference sequence). The DNA for the CDR3 is TGTGCCAGCAGCTTGGCTTCGGGGGGCAACGGAGATACGCAGTATTTT. Translated: CASSLASGGNGDTQYF.

This clone was counted a single time. The chain joins TRBV18 to TRBJ1-1; 8 bases are a match to TRBD1. The CDR3 totals 15 residues. The V segment lost 3 bases and the J segment 5 bases; nucleotides outside the gene matches: 8. CDR1 is KGHSH, CDR2 LQKENI, per germline. In DNA form, the CDR3 reads TGTGCCAGCTCACCCTCACAGGGGGTTATGACTGAAGCTTTCTTT. It translates to CASSPSQGVMTEAFF. Supplemented by reference TRBV18 and TRBJ1-1, the full variable domain reads NAGVMQNPRHLVRRRGQEARLRCSPMKGHSHVYWYRQLPEEGLKFMVYLQKENIIDESGMPKERFSAEFPKEGPSILRIQQVVRGDSAAYFCASSPSQGVMTEAFFGQGTRLTVV.

The chain joins TRBV19 to TRBJ1-3; TRBD1 might be the D (6 bases). V lost 7 bases, J lost 0 bases, and 13 bases lay in between. Germline loops: CDR1 LNHDA, CDR2 SQIVND (reference sequence). This CDR3 has 15 amino acids. The DNA for the CDR3 is TGTGCCAGTAACCTCCAGGGGCGCTCTGGAAACACCATATATTTT. Translating it yields CASNLQGRSGNTIYF.

This clone was detected a few times. The rearrangement links TRBV28 to TRBJ2-7, with D uncertain. V was trimmed by 2 bases and J by 2 bases, leaving 13 bases between them. CDR3 length: 15 residues. Germline V gene data show CDR1 as MDHEN and CDR2 as SYDVKM. The chain's CDR3 is CASSLATITTYEQYF. The CDR3 nucleotides read TGTGCCAGCAGTTTAGCTACAATTACTACCTACGAGCAGTACTTC. Based on the CDR3 plus reference TRBV28 and TRBJ2-7, the full variable domain is DVKVTQSSRYLVKRTGEKVFLECVQDMDHENMFWYRQDPGLGLRLIYFSYDVKMKEKGDIPEGYSVSREKKERFSLILESASTNQTSMYLCASSLATITTYEQYFGPGTRLTVT.

This clone has a single count. The J gene is TRBJ2-1, the V gene TRBV4-1, with D uncertain. The V end was cut by 2 bases, the J end by 5 bases, with 4 bases between. The CDR3 totals 12 residues. Per germline, CDR1 MGHRA and CDR2 YSYEKL. The CDR3 nucleotides read TGCGCCAGCAGCCAATATGACAATGAGCAGTTCTTC. This gives the protein CASSQYDNEQFF.

The chain recombines TRBV19 with TRBJ2-6, with D tentatively TRBD1 (6 bases). Trimming took 10 bases from V and 0 from J, leaving 10 bases between them. The CDR3 loop spans 14 amino acids. CDR1 is LNHDA, CDR2 SQIVND, per germline (reference sequence). The CDR3 nucleotides are TGTGCCACCGACAGGCACTCTGGGGCCAACGTCCTGACTTTC. It codes for CATDRHSGANVLTF.